One T cell receptor beta chain is described in this entry. What it binds is not known. The source of the sample is a study of T cells in localized non-small cell lung cancer. The repertoire was sequenced with immunoSEQ multiplex PCR; TCRdb's copy has only in-frame clones and lacks some. The table lists approximately 1,300 clones, just under 20% of them singletons. The J segment lost 2 bases and the V segment lost 4 bases, leaving 10 bases of the junction unmatched. This CDR3 is built from 16 residues. Germline-derived CDR1 and CDR2 are SGHNT and YENEEA. Researchers cut adjacent lung at least 2 cm from the tumor margin, and it showed no atypia. Broader study findings: Within adjacent lung there appeared a median around 55 of the top 100 tumor clones. Uninvolved adjacent lung showed the highest T cell clonality, exceeding tumor. Sequencing involved a lone tumor region, leaving heterogeneity possible.

This chain uses TRBV11-3 with TRBJ2-7, with 8 bases matching TRBD1. Material: normal lung tissue next to the tumor, obtained before any cancer treatment. This receptor was identified in a man aged 35-75 years with stage I lung adenocarcinoma. CDR3 in DNA: TGTGCCAGCAGCTCGCCGGGACAGGTCGTAACCTACGAGCAGTACTTC. It translates to CASSSPGQVVTYEQYF.